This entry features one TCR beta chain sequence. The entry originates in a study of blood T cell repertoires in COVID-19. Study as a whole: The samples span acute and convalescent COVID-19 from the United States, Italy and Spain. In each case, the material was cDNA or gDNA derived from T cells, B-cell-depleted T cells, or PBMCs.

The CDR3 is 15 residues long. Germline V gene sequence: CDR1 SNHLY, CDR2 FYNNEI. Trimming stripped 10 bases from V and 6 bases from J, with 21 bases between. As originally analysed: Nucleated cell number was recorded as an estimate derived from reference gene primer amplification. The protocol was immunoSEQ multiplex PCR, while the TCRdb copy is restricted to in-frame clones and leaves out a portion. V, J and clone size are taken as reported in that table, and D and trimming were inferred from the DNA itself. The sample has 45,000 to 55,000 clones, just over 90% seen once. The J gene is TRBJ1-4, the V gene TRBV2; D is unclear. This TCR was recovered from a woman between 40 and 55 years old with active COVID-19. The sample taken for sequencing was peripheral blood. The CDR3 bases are TGTGCCACCCTAAGCGATGTGGTTGTCGATGAAAAACTGTTTTTT. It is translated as CATLSDVVVDEKLFF.